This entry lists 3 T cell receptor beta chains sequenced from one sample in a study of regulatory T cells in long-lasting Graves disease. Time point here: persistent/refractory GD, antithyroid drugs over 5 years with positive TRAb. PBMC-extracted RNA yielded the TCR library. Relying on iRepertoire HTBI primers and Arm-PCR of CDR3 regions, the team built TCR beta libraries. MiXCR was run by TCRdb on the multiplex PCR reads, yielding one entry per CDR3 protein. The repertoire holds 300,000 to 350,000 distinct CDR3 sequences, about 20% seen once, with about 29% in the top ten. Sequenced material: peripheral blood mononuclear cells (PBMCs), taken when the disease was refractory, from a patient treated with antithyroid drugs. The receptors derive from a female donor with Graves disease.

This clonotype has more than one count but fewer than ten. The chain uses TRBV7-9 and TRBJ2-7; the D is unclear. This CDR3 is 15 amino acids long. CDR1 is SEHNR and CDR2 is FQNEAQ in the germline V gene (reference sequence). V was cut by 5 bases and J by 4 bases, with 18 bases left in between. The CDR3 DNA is TGTGCCAGCAGCCCAAAGTCCCTAACAGCTTACGAGCAGTACTTC. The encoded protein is CASSPKSLTAYEQYF.

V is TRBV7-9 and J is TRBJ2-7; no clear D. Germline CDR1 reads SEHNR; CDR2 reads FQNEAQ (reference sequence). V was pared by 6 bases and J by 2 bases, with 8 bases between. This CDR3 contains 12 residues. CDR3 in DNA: TGTGCCAGCAGTTTTACCACCTACGAGCAGTACTTC. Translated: CASSFTTYEQYF.

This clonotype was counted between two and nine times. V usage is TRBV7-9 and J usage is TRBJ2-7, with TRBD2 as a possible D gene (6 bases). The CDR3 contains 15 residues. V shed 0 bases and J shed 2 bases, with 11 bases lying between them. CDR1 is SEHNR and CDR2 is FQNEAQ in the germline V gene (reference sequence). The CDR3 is CASSLAGGPPYEQYF. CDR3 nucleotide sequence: TGTGCCAGCAGCTTAGCGGGAGGCCCTCCCTACGAGCAGTACTTC.